This T cell receptor beta chain is drawn from a study of blood T cell repertoires in COVID-19. Study overall: Donors in the United States, Italy and Spain gave samples during acute or convalescent COVID-19. Nucleic acid was either cDNA or gDNA, and it came from T cells, B-cell-depleted T cells, or PBMCs.

Original methodology: How many nucleated cells were present was estimated from reference gene primer amplification. Generated by immunoSEQ multiplex PCR, the TCRdb table keeps only in-frame clones and is missing some. D and trimming were read from the DNA, whereas the V and J calls and clone size are those reported in that table. This sample has 45,000 to 60,000 clones, with around 72% found just once. Source material: peripheral blood. This receptor was taken from a human donor with active or convalescent COVID-19. The donor label of this sample is uncertain.

The CDR3 is CASRRGWTASPLHF. Here the CDR3 DNA reads TGTGCCAGCAGGAGGGGATGGACAGCTTCACCCCTCCACTTT. This chain uses TRBV3-1 (or the pseudogene TRBV3-2) with TRBJ1-6, with D perhaps matching TRBD1 (6 bases). V was shortened by 6 bases and J by 9 bases, with 15 bases between the two germline ends. The V gene's germline CDR1 is LGHDT and CDR2 YNNKEL (reference sequence). CDR3 length equals 14 residues.